Each of the 10 T cell receptor beta chains below was sequenced from the same sample in a study of early stage breast cancer tumors. TCRdb's copy holds only in-frame clones and misses some; the assay was immunoSEQ multiplex PCR. This sample has some 70,000 clones, with roughly 80% found just once. Sequencing was performed on blood. Receptors originate from a person aged 55-75 years with breast cancer.

Only a few counts were recorded for this clone. The rearrangement joins TRBV28 to TRBJ1-4, with TRBD1 matching over 11 bases. CDR3 length: 14 amino acids. J lost 6 bases, V lost 6 bases, and 3 bases had no gene match. CDR1 and CDR2 from the germline V gene are MDHEN and SYDVKM. CDR3 sequence: CASSRTGGDEKLFF. DNA for the CDR3: TGTGCCAGCAGCCGGACAGGGGGCGATGAAAAACTGTTTTTT.

The gene calls are TRBV7-9 and TRBJ2-1; perhaps TRBD1 as D (5 bases). The V end lost 3 bases, the J end lost 6 bases, and 24 bases lay between the germline ends. The CDR3 runs 18 residues. Germline lookup yields CDR1 SEHNR and CDR2 FQNEAQ (reference sequence). The CDR3 coding sequence is TGTGCCAGCAGCTTCCCCCCCAGGGAAGCCACTCCCCGCAATGAGCAGTTCTTC. This encodes CASSFPPREATPRNEQFF.

V usage is TRBV5-1 and J usage is TRBJ2-5, with TRBD1 as a possible D gene (6 bases). Germline V gives CDR1 SGHRS, CDR2 YFSETQ. The CDR3 runs to 13 residues. The ends were cut back, 4 bases at V and 5 bases at J, with 12 bases in the middle. For the CDR3, the DNA is TGCGCCAGCAGCCCCGGACAGTGGGAGACCCAGTACTTC. Its translation: CASSPGQWETQYF.

V is TRBV30 and J is TRBJ1-3; no definite D call. Germline V CDR1 and CDR2: GTSNPN, SVGIG (reference sequence). The CDR3 length is 17 residues. The V and J ends lost 0 bases and 3 bases respectively, with 18 bases between them. CDR3 in amino acids: CAWSVWSETLHGNTIYF. For the CDR3, the DNA is TGTGCCTGGAGTGTATGGTCAGAGACCCTTCATGGAAACACCATATATTTT.

The chain carries TRBV30 and TRBJ2-7; D is unclear. Germline V lookup: CDR1 GTSNPN, CDR2 SVGIG (reference sequence). The CDR3 length is 11 residues. CDR3 region: CALEPTIGRYF. The DNA for the CDR3 is TGTGCATTGGAGCCCACCATTGGGCGGTACTTC.

The chain employs TRBV16 and TRBJ1-5, with 7 bases lining up with TRBD1. This CDR3 is built from 15 residues. The V gene's germline CDR1 is KGHSY and CDR2 FQNENV. With V trimmed by 4 bases and J by 2 bases, 5 bases remained unmatched. Here the CDR3 reads CASSLQGEGNQPQHF. CDR3 coding DNA: TGTGCCAGCAGCCTTCAGGGGGAGGGCAATCAGCCCCAGCATTTT.

This rearrangement joins TRBV7-2 to TRBJ2-1; D remains ambiguous. CDR3 length equals 13 residues. Germline CDR1 is SGHTA and CDR2 is FQGNSA. V dropped 3 bases and J dropped 5 bases, with 8 bases sitting between them. CDR3 in amino acids: CASSFVRDNEQFF. Here the CDR3 DNA reads TGTGCCAGCAGCTTTGTACGAGACAATGAGCAGTTCTTC. Drawing the rest from reference TRBV7-2 and TRBJ2-1, the complete variable domain is GAGVSQSPSNKVTEKGKDVELRCDPISGHTALYWYRQSLGQGLEFLIYFQGNSAPDKSGLPSDRFSAERTGGSVSTLTIQRTQQEDSAVYLCASSFVRDNEQFFGPGTRLTVL.

The chain is built from TRBV27 and TRBJ2-3; D not resolved. The CDR3 has 12 residues. CDR1 is MNHEY and CDR2 is SMNVEV in the germline V gene (reference sequence). Trimming left V 2 bases short and J 11 bases short, with 11 bases between. The CDR3: CASSLPSQEQYF. The CDR3, as DNA: TGTGCCAGCAGTTTACCGTCACAAGAGCAGTATTTT.

This chain connects TRBV6-5 to TRBJ1-1, with D uncertain. The V and J ends lost 0 bases and 4 bases respectively, with 9 bases between them. The V gene's germline CDR1 is MNHEY and CDR2 SVGAGI. The CDR3 spans 14 residues. In DNA, the CDR3 is TGTGCCAGCAGTTACTCGAGGCGAGGCACTGAAGCTTTCTTT. This sequence encodes CASSYSRRGTEAFF.

The chain combines TRBV6-5 with TRBJ1-1, with no clear D. CDR1 is MNHEY, CDR2 SVGAGI, per germline. The CDR3 runs 15 residues. Deletions cut 3 bases from V and 0 bases from J, with 11 bases between. CDR3 nucleotides: TGTGCCAGCAGTTATCGTTCGACGGTGAACACTGAAGCTTTCTTT. As protein: CASSYRSTVNTEAFF.